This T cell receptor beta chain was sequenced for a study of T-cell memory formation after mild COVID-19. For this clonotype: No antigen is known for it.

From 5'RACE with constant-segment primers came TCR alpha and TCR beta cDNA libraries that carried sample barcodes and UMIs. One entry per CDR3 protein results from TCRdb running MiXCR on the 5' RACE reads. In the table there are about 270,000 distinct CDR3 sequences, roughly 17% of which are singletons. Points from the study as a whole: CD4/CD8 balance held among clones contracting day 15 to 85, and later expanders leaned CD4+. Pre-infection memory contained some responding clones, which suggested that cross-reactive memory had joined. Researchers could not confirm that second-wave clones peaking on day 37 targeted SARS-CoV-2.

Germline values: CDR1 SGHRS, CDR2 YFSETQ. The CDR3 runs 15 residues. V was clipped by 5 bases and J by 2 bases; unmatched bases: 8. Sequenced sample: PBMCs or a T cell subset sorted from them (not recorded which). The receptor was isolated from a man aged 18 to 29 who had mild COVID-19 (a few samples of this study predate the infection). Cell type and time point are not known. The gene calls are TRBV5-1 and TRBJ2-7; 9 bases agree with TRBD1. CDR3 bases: TGCGCCAGCAGGTCCGGGACAGGGCCCCCCTACGAGCAGTACGTC. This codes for CASRSGTGPPYEQYV.